The clone carrying this TCR beta chain has a handful of counts. Its target is unknown. The conserved phenylalanine or tryptophan is not found at the CDR3 terminus, so this likely reflects a read error. No cell sorting was done before RNA was extracted from the tissue. More than 3 cm separated this lung sample from the edge of the tumor. This record comes from a study of tumor and adjacent non-tumor tissue in lung cancer. General study results and limits: Tumor tissue had significantly higher TCR diversity than normal lung.

TCRbeta libraries were built with three rounds of nested PCR, modified from ARM-PCR. TCRdb fed the multiplex PCR reads into MiXCR, producing one record per CDR3 protein. In the table there are over 80,000 distinct CDR3 sequences, 75% to 85% of which are singletons. The specimen sequenced was distant non-tumor lung tissue. The receptor was derived from a man in his sixties with small cell lung cancer.

CDR3 nucleotides: TGTGCCAGCAACCCGTTCACTGAAGCTTTCTCT. Protein sequence: CASNPFTEAFS. The chain employs TRBV11-2 and TRBJ1-1, with D hard to call. This CDR3 is 11 amino acids long. The V and J ends lost 7 bases and 4 bases respectively, with 7 bases between them. Germline-derived CDR1 and CDR2 are SGHAT and FQNNGV.